This T cell receptor (beta chain) was retrieved from a study of T-cell reconstitution after alpha-beta-depleted transplantation in children. Study results and caveats: By about two months after transplant, alpha-beta T cells reportedly arose from several hundred graft clones that had expanded.

Unique molecular identifiers were used to barcode this TCRbeta library. In TCRdb, the PCR reads were re-called with MiXCR into one record per CDR3 protein. This table has some 80,000 distinct CDR3 sequences, 15% to 20% appearing once. This clonotype was counted at least ten times. The antigen remains undetermined. The clonotype originates from a male patient aged 2 to 10 who had a stem cell transplant for acute lymphoblastic leukemia, so the T cells may come from the graft donor. This specimen was PBMCs, mostly from graft donor cells, taken 360 days after TCRalphabeta/CD19-depleted stem cell transplant.

The CDR3 here is CASSWDWTRNTIYF. For the CDR3, the DNA is TGTGCCAGCAGCTGGGACTGGACCCGAAACACCATATATTTT. The chain uses TRBV7-9 and TRBJ1-3; D is perhaps TRBD1 (5 bases). The V gene lost 4 bases and the J gene lost 5 bases, with 12 bases spanning the gap. Germline-derived CDR1 and CDR2 are SEHNR and FQNEAQ (reference sequence). The CDR3 length is 14 residues.